The present T cell receptor (beta chain) was sequenced within a study of blood T cells in healthy people across ages. Study-wide context: Per two T cells, about one barcoded beta molecule was captured through template switching.

CDR1 is MNHEY and CDR2 is SVGAGI in the germline V gene. This CDR3 region has 16 residues. Trimming stripped 4 bases from V and 1 base from J, with 15 bases between. Alongside a J-beta primer mix, a sample-barcoded 5' primer served in a second PCR lasting about 7 to 11 cycles. A template-switch adaptor that had 12 random nucleotides put a tag on each cDNA molecule. TCRdb passed the 5' RACE reads through MiXCR, listing each CDR3 protein once. The profile shows around 1,500,000 distinct CDR3 sequences, roughly 27% of them singletons. On this clonotype: Antigen specificity is unknown.

Study observations and caveats: Long-lived and aged donors differed, with more naive CD4+ cells and higher diversity in the long-lived.

The study recruited healthy Caucasian donors from Russia who were aged about 6 to 90. The origin of this receptor is a woman in her twenties or thirties in good health. The sequencing input was blood. The chain is built from TRBV6-5 and TRBJ2-3; weak D call: TRBD2 (5 bases). CDR3 sequence (DNA): TGTGCCAGCAGTTCCCCTGACGGGGAAGGCACAGATACGCAGTATTTT. Its translation is CASSSPDGEGTDTQYF.